Below are 22 T cell receptor beta chains sequenced from a single sample in a study of blood T cells in healthy people across ages. The second PCR ran about 6 to 11 cycles with a sample-barcoded 5' primer and J-beta primers. TCRdb used MiXCR to reprocess the 5' RACE reads, holding one entry per CDR3 protein. The sample lists nearly 1 million distinct CDR3 sequences; 51% were seen once. Sequencing was done on a sample of blood. The receptors shown here come from a woman aged 60-75 years in good health.

A few counts support this clonotype. V usage is TRBV28 and J usage is TRBJ1-5; no clear D gene. Trimming removed 6 bases at V and 3 bases at J, with 24 bases between. The germline V gene has CDR1 MDHEN and CDR2 SYDVKM. The CDR3 covers 18 residues. Here the CDR3 DNA reads TGTGCCAGCAGCCAAGCCCTTGGGCACCCCTCTCCCAATCAGCCCCAGCATTTT. It codes for CASSQALGHPSPNQPQHF. Combining the CDR3 with reference TRBV28 and TRBJ1-5 gives the whole variable domain DVKVTQSSRYLVKRTGEKVFLECVQDMDHENMFWYRQDPGLGLRLIYFSYDVKMKEKGDIPEGYSVSREKKERFSLILESASTNQTSMYLCASSQALGHPSPNQPQHFGDGTRLSIL.

This clonotype was found many times. V and J are TRBV2 and TRBJ2-5; 11 nucleotides agree with TRBD2. Germline lookup yields CDR1 SNHLY and CDR2 FYNNEI. Trimming cost V 7 bases and J 5 bases; bases outside gene matches: 9. This CDR3 comprises 15 residues. CDR3 nucleotides: TGTGCCAGCATCTTTAGCGGGAGGGCCTCCGAGACCCAGTACTTC. It codes for CASIFSGRASETQYF.

The gene calls are TRBV24-1 and TRBJ1-5; D might be TRBD1 (5 bases). CDR3 size: 14 residues. Germline V gene lookup returns CDR1 KGHDR and CDR2 SFDVKD. CDR3 DNA sequence: TGTGCTTTAGACGTGGCACAGGTAAATCAGCCCCAGCATTTT. As protein: CALDVAQVNQPQHF.

The chain links TRBV7-2 to TRBJ1-3; D not certain. The CDR3 sequence is 14 residues long. CDR1 is SGHTA and CDR2 is FQGNSA in the germline V gene. V was shortened by 1 base and J by 2 bases, with 6 bases between the two germline ends. CDR3 amino acids: CASSLGTTGNTIYF. The CDR3 DNA reads as TGTGCCAGCAGCTTAGGTACAACTGGAAACACCATATATTTT. Supplemented by reference TRBV7-2 and TRBJ1-3, the full variable domain reads GAGVSQSPSNKVTEKGKDVELRCDPISGHTALYWYRQSLGQGLEFLIYFQGNSAPDKSGLPSDRFSAERTGGSVSTLTIQRTQQEDSAVYLCASSLGTTGNTIYFGEGSWLTVV.

In its sample, this clonotype was seen once. The J gene is TRBJ2-3, the V gene TRBV5-1; a weak D match, TRBD2 (6 bases). Germline CDR1 and CDR2: SGHRS and YFSETQ. CDR3 length equals 15 residues. V was shortened by 9 bases and J by 1 base, with 18 bases between the two germline ends. This chain's CDR3 is CATRAGPYGTDTQYF. In nucleotides, the CDR3 is TGCGCCACCCGAGCGGGCCCCTATGGCACAGATACGCAGTATTTT.

V usage is TRBV29-1 and J usage is TRBJ2-5; 12 nucleotides line up with TRBD2. Matching the DNA end better, TRBJ2-7 makes the J call doubtful. The germline V gene encodes CDR1 SQVTM and CDR2 ANQGSEA. The CDR3 contains 14 residues. Here the CDR3 DNA reads TGCAGCGTTGTGACTAGCGGGAGTAGTTACGAGCAGTACTTC. This codes for CSVVTSGSSYEQYF.

The chain uses TRBV20-1 and TRBJ2-3, with TRBD2 as a possible D gene (5 bases). The germline V and J ends were trimmed by 6 bases and 0 bases, with 10 bases remaining between them. Germline V lookup: CDR1 DFQATT, CDR2 SNEGSKA (reference sequence). The CDR3 has 13 amino acids. This chain's CDR3 is CSAPGSSTDTQYF. CDR3 DNA sequence: TGCAGTGCCCCGGGGTCTAGCACAGATACGCAGTATTTT.

This chain joins TRBV29-1 and TRBJ1-4; D perhaps matches TRBD1 (6 bases). Trimming left V 6 bases short and J 8 bases short, with 16 bases between. This CDR3 is built from 13 residues. Germline V gene data show CDR1 as SQVTM and CDR2 as ANQGSEA. CDR3 in DNA: TGCAGCGTCAGGGGAGGATCTTGGGAAAAACTGTTTTTT. Its translation: CSVRGGSWEKLFF. Based on the CDR3 plus reference TRBV29-1 and TRBJ1-4, the full variable domain is SAVISQKPSRDICQRGTSLTIQCQVDSQVTMMFWYRQQPGQSLTLIATANQGSEATYESGFVIDKFPISRPNLTFSTLTVSNMSPEDSSIYLCSVRGGSWEKLFFGSGTQLSVL.

The chain carries TRBV9 and TRBJ2-5, with a weak D call TRBD1 (5 bases). The CDR3 is 15 residues long. V shed 0 bases and J shed 3 bases, with 12 bases lying between them. Germline CDR1 reads SGDLS; CDR2 reads YYNGEE. The CDR3 loop reads CASSVARLGEETQYF. Here the CDR3 DNA reads TGTGCCAGCAGCGTAGCTCGCCTAGGGGAAGAGACCCAGTACTTC.

V gene TRBV5-1 combines with J gene TRBJ2-3, with 7 bases fitting TRBD2. V lost 3 bases, J lost 0 bases, and 7 bases stayed unmatched. The CDR3 length is 16 residues. The germline gives CDR1 SGHRS, CDR2 YFSETQ. The CDR3 loop is CASSYPSGTSTDTQYF. DNA of the CDR3: TGCGCCAGCAGCTACCCTAGCGGAACTAGCACAGATACGCAGTATTTT.

V gene TRBV10-3 combines with J gene TRBJ2-3; D remains unclear. This CDR3 has 12 amino acids. V lost 11 bases to trimming and J lost 6 bases, with 15 bases between them. Germline CDR1 reads ENHRY; CDR2 reads SYGVKD. The CDR3 bases are TGTGCCCTCGGGCCCCCAGAGGATACGCAGTATTTT. Its protein is CALGPPEDTQYF.

This clonotype has more than one count but fewer than ten. As DNA, the CDR3 is TGTGCCAGCAGTTTCGGGGGTTCTGGTAACTACGAGCAGTACTTC. Translation: CASSFGGSGNYEQYF. The rearrangement joins TRBV28 to TRBJ2-7; D might be TRBD2 (6 bases). Deletions cut 3 bases from V and 3 bases from J, with 15 bases between. The CDR3 has 15 residues. CDR1 and CDR2 (germline): MDHEN, SYDVKM.

The chain links TRBV7-6 to TRBJ1-1; no definite D call. Germline CDR1 SGHVS, CDR2 FNYEAQ. The germline V and J ends were trimmed by 0 bases and 2 bases, with 13 bases remaining between them. The CDR3 is made up of 16 amino acids. The CDR3 nucleotides are TGTGCCAGCAGCTTAGCCTCCGGGCAGGTCAACACTGAAGCTTTCTTT. This gives the protein CASSLASGQVNTEAFF.

The genes are TRBV11-2 and TRBJ2-7, with D perhaps given as TRBD1 or TRBD2 (6 bases each). Trimming shortened V by 6 bases and J by 4 bases, and 13 bases separated the two germline ends. Germline V gene data show CDR1 as SGHAT and CDR2 as FQNNGV. This CDR3 comprises 13 residues. CDR3 residues: CASRRKGGYEQYF. The CDR3 DNA reads as TGTGCCAGCAGGCGGAAAGGGGGGTACGAGCAGTACTTC.

The rearrangement joins TRBV11-2 to TRBJ2-3; TRBD2 matches at 14 bases. Germline V gives CDR1 SGHAT, CDR2 FQNNGV. The J segment lost 5 bases and the V segment lost 6 bases, leaving 10 bases of the junction unmatched. CDR3 length equals 17 residues. CDR3 sequence reads: CASRPGTSGRAGDTQYF. In nucleotides, the CDR3 is TGTGCCAGCAGACCCGGGACTAGCGGGAGAGCTGGAGATACGCAGTATTTT.

The chain combines TRBV10-3 with TRBJ2-7, with D perhaps TRBD2 (5 bases). V gave up 3 bases and J gave up 4 bases, with 7 bases separating them. This CDR3 comprises 12 residues. Germline values: CDR1 ENHRY, CDR2 SYGVKD. Written as DNA, the CDR3 is TGTGCCATCAGTGATCGGGATTACGAGCAGTACTTC. The encoded protein is CAISDRDYEQYF.

This clonotype was observed once. This chain uses TRBV29-1 with TRBJ2-3, with D possibly matching TRBD2 (5 bases). Deletions cut 7 bases from V and 2 bases from J, with 13 bases between. The V gene's germline CDR1 is SQVTM and CDR2 ANQGSEA. The CDR3 runs to 13 residues. The CDR3 here is CSGGGGTTDTQYF. Here the CDR3 DNA reads TGCAGCGGTGGAGGCGGAACCACAGATACGCAGTATTTT.

The CDR3 DNA follows: TGCAGTGCTGAGTCGTCCAGCATCAATTCACCCCTCCACTTT. Protein: CSAESSSINSPLHF. The rearrangement joins TRBV20-1 to TRBJ1-6; no clear D gene. The CDR3 has 14 amino acids. Germline-derived CDR1 and CDR2 are DFQATT and SNEGSKA (reference sequence). The V end lost 5 bases, the J end lost 7 bases, and 15 bases lay between the germline ends.

The gene calls are TRBV6-2 or TRBV6-3 and TRBJ2-1; tentatively, D is TRBD2 (5 bases). Germline values: CDR1 MNHEY, CDR2 SVGEGT. The CDR3 sequence is 13 residues long. With 8 bases removed from V and 0 bases from J, the gap between germline ends came to 8 bases. The CDR3 DNA reads TGTGCCAGCGGGGAGACCTCCTACAATGAGCAGTTCTTC. The encoded protein is CASGETSYNEQFF.

The V gene is TRBV13, the J gene TRBJ1-2; a possible D gene is TRBD1 (6 bases). Germline values: CDR1 PRHDT, CDR2 FYEKMQ (reference sequence). V was shortened by 5 bases and J by 5 bases, with 21 bases between the two germline ends. There are 16 residues in the CDR3. CDR3 sequence (DNA): TGTGCCAGCAGCCTATCTGGGGGCTCTCCCCTTTATGGCTACACCTTC. It yields the protein CASSLSGGSPLYGYTF. Full variable domain (remainder filled in from reference TRBV13 and TRBJ1-2): AAGVIQSPRHLIKEKRETATLKCYPIPRHDTVYWYQQGPGQDPQFLISFYEKMQSDKGSIPDRFSAQQFSDYHSELNMSSLELGDSALYFCASSLSGGSPLYGYTFGSGTRLTVV.

This rearrangement joins TRBV25-1 to TRBJ2-3, with D possibly being TRBD1 (5 bases). Germline CDR1 is MGHDK and CDR2 is SYGVNS. The CDR3 totals 14 residues. Trimming took 0 bases from V and 3 from J, leaving 7 bases between them. The CDR3 loop is CASSEYSGTDTQYF. Here the CDR3 DNA reads TGTGCCAGCAGTGAATATTCAGGGACAGATACGCAGTATTTT. Full variable domain (remainder filled in from reference TRBV25-1 and TRBJ2-3): EADIYQTPRYLVIGTGKKITLECSQTMGHDKMYWYQQDPGMELHLIHYSYGVNSTEKGDLSSESTVSRIRTEHFPLTLESARPSHTSQYLCASSEYSGTDTQYFGPGTRLTVL.

Only a few counts were recorded for this clonotype. V is TRBV6-5 and J is TRBJ1-4, with D tentatively TRBD1 (6 bases). This CDR3 contains 16 residues. The germline V gene has CDR1 MNHEY and CDR2 SVGAGI. V lost 2 bases and J lost 8, with 18 bases in between. The CDR3 coding sequence is TGTGCCAGCAGTTACGGCGGCCGCCGAGGGGGGGAAAAACTGTTTTTT. It codes for CASSYGGRRGGEKLFF.